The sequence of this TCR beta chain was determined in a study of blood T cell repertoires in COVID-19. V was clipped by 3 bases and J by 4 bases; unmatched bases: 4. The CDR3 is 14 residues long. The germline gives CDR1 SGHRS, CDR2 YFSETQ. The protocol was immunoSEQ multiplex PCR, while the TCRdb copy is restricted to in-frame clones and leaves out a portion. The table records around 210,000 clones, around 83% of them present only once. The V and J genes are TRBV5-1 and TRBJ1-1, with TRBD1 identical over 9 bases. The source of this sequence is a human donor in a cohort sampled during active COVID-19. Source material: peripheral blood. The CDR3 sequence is CASSWTGEGTEAFF. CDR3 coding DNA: TGCGCCAGCAGCTGGACAGGGGAGGGCACTGAAGCTTTCTTT.